This paragraph reports one T cell receptor (beta chain). The antigen is undetermined. TCRdb re-called the reads through MiXCR, storing one row per CDR3 protein. Here the sample spans around 750,000 distinct CDR3 sequences, 30% to 35% being singletons. The CDR3 runs to 17 residues. Germline CDR1 reads SGHNT; CDR2 reads YYREEE (reference sequence). With 1 base clipped from V and 2 bases from J, the junction kept 7 bases outside the gene matches. The sample is drawn from a study of T cell repertoires in cytomegalovirus infection. Notes on the study in general: HLA-C-restricted CMV clonotypes gave the most frequent clonotype in two of eight donors.

Sequencing was performed on cultured CD8+ T cells from PBMCs, taken from culture after CMV antigen stimulation. This receptor was obtained from a human donor in good health (CMV status not recorded). Some clones in this sample may be carry-over from other donors' samples. The V and J genes are TRBV5-4 and TRBJ2-3; 10 bases map to TRBD2. In DNA, the CDR3 is TGTGCCAGCAGCTTGAGCGGGGGGGAGAAACTCACAGATACGCAGTATTTT. Protein: CASSLSGGEKLTDTQYF.